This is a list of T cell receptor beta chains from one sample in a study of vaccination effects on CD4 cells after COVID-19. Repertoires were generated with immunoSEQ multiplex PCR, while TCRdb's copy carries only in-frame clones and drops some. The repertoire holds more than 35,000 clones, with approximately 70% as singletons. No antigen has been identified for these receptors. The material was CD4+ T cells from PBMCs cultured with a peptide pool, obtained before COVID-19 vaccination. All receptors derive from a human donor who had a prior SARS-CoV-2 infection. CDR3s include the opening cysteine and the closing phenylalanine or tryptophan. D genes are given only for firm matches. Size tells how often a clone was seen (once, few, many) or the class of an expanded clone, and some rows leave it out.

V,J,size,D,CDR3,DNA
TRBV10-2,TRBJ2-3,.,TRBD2,CASSDKLADGTDTQYF,TGCGCCAGCAGTGACAAACTAGCGGACGGCACAGATACGCAGTATTTT
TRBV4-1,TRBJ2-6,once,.,CASSQVSGANVLTF,TGCGCCAGCAGCCAAGTTTCTGGGGCCAACGTCCTGACTTTC
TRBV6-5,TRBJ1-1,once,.,CASTQDQGLVAFF,TGTGCCAGCACCCAGGATCAGGGTCTTGTAGCTTTCTTT
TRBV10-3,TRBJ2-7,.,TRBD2,CAIRSQLADYEQYF,TGTGCCATCAGGTCCCAGCTAGCGGACTACGAGCAGTACTTC
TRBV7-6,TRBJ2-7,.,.,CASSLAAGRAGVYEQYF,TGTGCCAGCAGCTTAGCGGCGGGCAGGGCAGGAGTCTACGAGCAGTACTTC
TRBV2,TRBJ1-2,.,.,CASNRDTEGYTF,TGTGCCAGCAACCGGGACACCGAGGGCTACACCTTC
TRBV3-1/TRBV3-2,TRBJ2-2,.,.,CASRPGINTGELFF,TGTGCCAGCAGGCCCGGGATAAATACCGGGGAGCTGTTTTTT
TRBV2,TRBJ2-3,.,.,CASSESTWADTQYF,TGTGCCAGCAGTGAAAGTACGTGGGCGGATACGCAGTATTTT
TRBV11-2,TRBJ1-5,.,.,CASSFVAGQPQHF,TGTGCCAGCAGCTTCGTCGCGGGACAGCCCCAGCATTTT
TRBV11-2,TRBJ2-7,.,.,CASSSVRGPSSYEQYF,TGTGCCAGCAGCTCAGTGAGGGGTCCGAGCTCCTACGAGCAGTACTTC
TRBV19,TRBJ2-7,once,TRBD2,CASQRGHEQYF,TGTGCCAGTCAGCGGGGCCACGAGCAGTACTTC
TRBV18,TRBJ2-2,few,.,CASSPRGRQDSTGELFF,TGTGCCAGCTCACCACGGGGGAGGCAGGATTCCACCGGGGAGCTGTTTTTT
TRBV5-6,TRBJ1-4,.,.,CASSWRTATNEKLFF,TGTGCCAGCAGCTGGAGGACTGCTACTAATGAAAAACTGTTTTTT
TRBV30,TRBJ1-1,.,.,CAGGGGAVGTEAFF,TGTGCCGGGGGGGGAGGGGCCGTAGGCACTGAAGCTTTCTTT
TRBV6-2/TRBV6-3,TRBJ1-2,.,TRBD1,CASSSIRTGRDGYTF,TGTGCCAGCAGTTCGATCAGGACAGGGAGGGACGGCTACACCTTC
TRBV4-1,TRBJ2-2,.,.,CASSQLAGTGELFF,TGCGCCAGCAGCCAATTGGCTGGAACCGGGGAGCTGTTTTTT
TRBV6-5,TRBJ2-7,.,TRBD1,CASSQGATYEQYF,TGTGCCAGCAGTCAGGGGGCCACCTACGAGCAGTACTTC
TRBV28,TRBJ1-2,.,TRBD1,CASSTGTGPGYTF,TGTGCCAGCAGTACCGGGACAGGGCCTGGCTACACCTTC
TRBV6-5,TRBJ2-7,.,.,CASSRPGNGYEQYF,TGTGCCAGCAGCCGACCAGGGAACGGCTACGAGCAGTACTTC
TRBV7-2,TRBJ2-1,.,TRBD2,CASSFGLGDNEQFF,TGTGCCAGCAGCTTCGGACTAGGCGACAATGAGCAGTTCTTC
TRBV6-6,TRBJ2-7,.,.,CASSRLPRTVSSYEQYF,TGTGCCAGCAGCCGACTACCCCGGACAGTCAGCTCCTACGAGCAGTACTTC
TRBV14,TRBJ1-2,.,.,CASSQQMRGMYGYTF,TGTGCCAGCAGCCAACAAATGAGGGGCATGTATGGCTACACCTTC
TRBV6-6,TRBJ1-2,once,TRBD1,CASRRDSPSGYGYTF,TGTGCCAGCAGACGGGACAGCCCTTCTGGCTATGGCTACACCTTC
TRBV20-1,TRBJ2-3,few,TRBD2,CSASYSGSSRDTQYF,TGCAGTGCTAGTTACAGCGGGAGTTCACGAGATACGCAGTATTTT
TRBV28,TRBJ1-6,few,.,CASSVPVGPLHF,TGTGCCAGCAGCGTACCTGTCGGGCCCCTCCACTTT
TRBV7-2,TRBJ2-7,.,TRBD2,CASSPTGRAYEQYF,TGTGCCAGCAGCCCCACGGGGAGGGCCTACGAGCAGTACTTC
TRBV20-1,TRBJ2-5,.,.,CSASVSGVGGTQYF,TGCAGTGCTAGTGTTAGCGGCGTGGGCGGGACCCAGTACTTC
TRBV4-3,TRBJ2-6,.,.,CASSQDLGEAGANVLTF,TGCGCCAGCAGCCAAGATCTGGGGGAGGCTGGGGCCAACGTCCTGACTTTC
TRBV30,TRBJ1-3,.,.,CAWSQEGRENTIYF,TGTGCCTGGAGTCAGGAGGGCCGAGAAAACACCATATATTTT
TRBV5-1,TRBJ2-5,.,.,CASSGEAQETQYF,TGCGCCAGCAGCGGGGAGGCCCAAGAGACCCAGTACTTC
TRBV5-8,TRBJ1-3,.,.,CASSLWGSGNTIYF,TGTGCCAGCAGCTTGTGGGGCTCTGGAAACACCATATATTTT
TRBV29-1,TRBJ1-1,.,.,CSVVPNLQGGEAFF,TGCAGCGTTGTGCCGAATCTTCAAGGGGGTGAAGCTTTCTTT
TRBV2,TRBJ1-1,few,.,CASSWTVNTEAFF,TGTGCCAGCAGTTGGACGGTGAACACTGAAGCTTTCTTT
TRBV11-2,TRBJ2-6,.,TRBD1,CASSSRGQGPSGANVLTF,TGTGCCAGCAGCTCCCGGGGACAGGGGCCCTCTGGGGCCAACGTCCTGACTTTC
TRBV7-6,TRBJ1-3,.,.,CASSLWRDNTIYF,TGTGCCAGCAGCTTATGGAGGGATAACACCATATATTTT
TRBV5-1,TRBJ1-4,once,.,CASGEKGTVGEKLFF,TGCGCCAGCGGAGAGAAGGGAACCGTCGGTGAAAAACTGTTTTTT
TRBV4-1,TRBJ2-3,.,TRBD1,CASSQERGQVTDTQYF,TGCGCCAGCAGCCAAGAAAGGGGACAGGTCACAGATACGCAGTATTTT
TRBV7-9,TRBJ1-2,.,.,CASSLDLDSKYGYTF,TGTGCCAGCAGCTTAGACCTGGACAGCAAATATGGCTACACCTTC
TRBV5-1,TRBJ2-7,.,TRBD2,CASTPSGTNYEQYF,TGCGCCAGCACCCCCTCCGGGACTAATTACGAGCAGTACTTC
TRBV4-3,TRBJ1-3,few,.,CASSQDGLPEAGNTIYF,TGCGCCAGCAGCCAAGATGGACTGCCGGAGGCTGGAAACACCATATATTTT
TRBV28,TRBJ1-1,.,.,CASSWGAGGFSEAFF,TGTGCCAGCAGTTGGGGTGCGGGGGGGTTCTCTGAAGCTTTCTTT
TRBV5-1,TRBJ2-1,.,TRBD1,CASSPDRGGFHEQFF,TGCGCCAGCAGCCCGGACAGGGGAGGTTTCCATGAGCAGTTCTTC
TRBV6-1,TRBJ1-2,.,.,CASSAQLREPVGGYTF,TGTGCCAGCAGTGCACAGCTACGGGAACCGGTGGGGGGCTACACCTTC
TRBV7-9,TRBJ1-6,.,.,CASSLAGNNSPLHF,TGTGCCAGCAGCTTAGCAGGGAACAATTCACCCCTCCACTTT
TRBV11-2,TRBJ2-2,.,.,CASRPRNSAGELFF,TGTGCCAGCAGACCCAGAAATAGCGCTGGGGAGCTGTTTTTT
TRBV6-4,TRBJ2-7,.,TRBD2,CASMGERETYEQYF,TGTGCCAGCATGGGTGAGCGGGAAACCTACGAGCAGTACTTC
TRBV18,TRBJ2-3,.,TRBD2,CASSPLASGGLTDTQYF,TGTGCCAGCTCACCACTAGCTAGCGGGGGCCTCACAGATACGCAGTATTTT
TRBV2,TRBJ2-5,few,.,CASRPLARIQETQYF,TGTGCCAGCAGACCCCTTGCGCGCATTCAAGAGACCCAGTACTTC
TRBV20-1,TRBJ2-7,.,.,CSASSGEYYEQYF,TGCAGTGCTAGTTCAGGGGAATACTACGAGCAGTACTTC
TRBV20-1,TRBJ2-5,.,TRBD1,CSASWQGEFQETQYF,TGCAGTGCTAGTTGGCAGGGGGAGTTCCAAGAGACCCAGTACTTC
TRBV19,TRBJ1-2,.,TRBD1,CASSVRQGSVGYTF,TGTGCCAGCTCAGTAAGACAGGGTAGCGTTGGCTACACCTTC
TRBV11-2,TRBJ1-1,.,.,CASSLTTESTEAFF,TGTGCCAGCAGCTTGACGACAGAAAGCACTGAAGCTTTCTTT
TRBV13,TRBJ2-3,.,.,CASSLTRGTQYF,TGTGCCAGCAGCCTGACTAGAGGTACGCAGTATTTT
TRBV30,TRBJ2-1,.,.,CAWSESVSYNEQFF,TGTGCCTGGAGTGAGTCTGTATCCTACAATGAGCAGTTCTTC
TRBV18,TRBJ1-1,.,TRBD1,CASSPRTGGQMNTEAFF,TGTGCCAGCTCACCAAGGACAGGGGGCCAAATGAACACTGAAGCTTTCTTT
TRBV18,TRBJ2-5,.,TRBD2,CASSPQRRGGRGETQYF,TGTGCCAGCTCACCACAACGGCGGGGGGGCCGAGGAGAGACCCAGTACTTC